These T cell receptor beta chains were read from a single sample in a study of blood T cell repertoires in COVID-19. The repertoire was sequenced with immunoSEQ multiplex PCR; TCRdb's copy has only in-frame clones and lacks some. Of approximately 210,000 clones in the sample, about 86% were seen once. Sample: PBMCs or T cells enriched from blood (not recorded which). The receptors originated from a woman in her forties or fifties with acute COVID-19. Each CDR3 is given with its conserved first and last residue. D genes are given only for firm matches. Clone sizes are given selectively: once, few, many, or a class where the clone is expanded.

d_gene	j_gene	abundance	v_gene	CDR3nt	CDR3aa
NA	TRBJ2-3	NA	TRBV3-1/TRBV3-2	TGTGCCAGCAAACCACGGTCGGGAGATACGCAGTATTTT	CASKPRSGDTQYF
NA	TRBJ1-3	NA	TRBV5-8	TGTGCCAGCACCCGAGAGAGCTCTGGAAACACCATATATTTT	CASTRESSGNTIYF
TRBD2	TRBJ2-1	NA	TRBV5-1	TGCGCCAGCAGCCTGACGGTGCCGGGACTAGCGGGGGGCCGGGTTGAAAATGAGCAGTTCTTC	CASSLTVPGLAGGRVENEQFF
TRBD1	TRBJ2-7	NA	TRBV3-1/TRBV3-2	TGTGCCAGCAGCCATCGACAGGGAACCTACGAGCAGTACTTC	CASSHRQGTYEQYF
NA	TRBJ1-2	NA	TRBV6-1	TGTGCCAGCAGTGAACGGGGGGGCGCTGGCTACACCTTC	CASSERGGAGYTF
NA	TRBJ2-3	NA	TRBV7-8	TGTGCCAGCAGTCGAGACCGGTTGGGCACAGATACGCAGTATTTT	CASSRDRLGTDTQYF
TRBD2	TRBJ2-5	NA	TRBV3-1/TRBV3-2	TGTGCCAGCAGCCACGGGCTAGCGGGAGGCGGCCAAGAGACCCAGTACTTC	CASSHGLAGGGQETQYF
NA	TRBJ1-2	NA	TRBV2	TGTGCCAGCAACAACAGGGTTGGCTACACCTTC	CASNNRVGYTF
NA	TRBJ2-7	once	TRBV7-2	TGTGCCAGCAGCGCGAGTCCCGGAGGGTACGAGCAGTACTTC	CASSASPGGYEQYF
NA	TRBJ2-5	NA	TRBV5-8	TGTGCCAGCAGCTTGTTAGATCCGCAGGGGACAGAGACCCAGTACTTC	CASSLLDPQGTETQYF
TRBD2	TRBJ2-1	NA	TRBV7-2	TGTGCCAGCAGCTCCGGACTAGCGGGGGTTAATGAGCAGTTCTTC	CASSSGLAGVNEQFF
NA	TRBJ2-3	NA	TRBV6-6	TGTGCCAGCAGCCGCCCTGGAGACCCGAGGTCAGATACGCAGTATTTT	CASSRPGDPRSDTQYF
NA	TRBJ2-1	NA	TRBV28	TGTGCCAGCAGTTCTGGTTCTAGGGGTTTGATCACTGAGCAGTTCTTC	CASSSGSRGLITEQFF
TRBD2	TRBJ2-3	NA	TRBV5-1	TGCGCCAGCAGCTTGGGGACTAGCTCCGCAGATACGCAGTATTTT	CASSLGTSSADTQYF
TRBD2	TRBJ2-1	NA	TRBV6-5	TGTGCCAGCAATCTTGGAACTAGCGGGGGGCGAGAGCAGTTCTTC	CASNLGTSGGREQFF
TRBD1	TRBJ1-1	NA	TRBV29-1	TGCAGCGTTTTTAGGACAGGGATGAACACTGAAGCTTTCTTT	CSVFRTGMNTEAFF
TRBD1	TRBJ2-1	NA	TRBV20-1	TGCAGTGCTAGTAAAACCGGGACAGGGATCTCCAATGAGCAGTTCTTC	CSASKTGTGISNEQFF
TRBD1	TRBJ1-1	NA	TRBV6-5	TGTGCCAGCAGCCGAACCGGGACAGCCAACACTGAAGCTTTCTTT	CASSRTGTANTEAFF
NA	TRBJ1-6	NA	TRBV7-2	TGTGCCAGCAGCCCCATTTACAGCGCGGGATCCTATAATTCACCCCTCCACTTT	CASSPIYSAGSYNSPLHF
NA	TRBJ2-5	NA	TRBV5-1	TGCGCCAGCAGCTTGGCCGGTGGTGTTCGGGTGGGAGAGACCCAGTACTTC	CASSLAGGVRVGETQYF
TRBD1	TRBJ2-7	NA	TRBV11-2	TGTGCCAGCAGCTTAGTGGGGGACAGGGGCTCCTACGAGCAGTACTTC	CASSLVGDRGSYEQYF
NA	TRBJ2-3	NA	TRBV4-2	TGTGCCAGCAGCCAAGTGGACTCGGATACAAATACGCAGTATTTT	CASSQVDSDTNTQYF
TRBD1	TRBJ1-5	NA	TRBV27	TGTGCCAGCAGAATGACAGGGGCCAATCAGCCCCAGCATTTT	CASRMTGANQPQHF
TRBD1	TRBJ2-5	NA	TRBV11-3	TGTGCCAGCAGCGCCCGGGACAGGGGGAGGGAGACCCAGTACTTC	CASSARDRGRETQYF
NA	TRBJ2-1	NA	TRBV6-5	TGTGCCAGCAGTTATAACGCGGCGGAGACCTACAATGAGCAGTTCTTC	CASSYNAAETYNEQFF
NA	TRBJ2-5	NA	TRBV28	TGTGCCAGCAGTTTGAGACAGGTCCACCGGGAGACCCAGTACTTC	CASSLRQVHRETQYF
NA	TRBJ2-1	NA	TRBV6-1	TGTGCCAGCAGTGAAGCTGAGGAGAGGATTAGGTTAGTAGATGAGCAGTTCTTC	CASSEAEERIRLVDEQFF
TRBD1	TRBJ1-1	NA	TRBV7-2	TGTGCCAGCAGCTTAGATATGGCAGGGGGCGTCGCTGAAGCTTTCTTT	CASSLDMAGGVAEAFF
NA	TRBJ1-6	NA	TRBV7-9	TGTGCCAGCAGCTTCCTCCGGGTCGAGGCACCCCTCCACTTT	CASSFLRVEAPLHF
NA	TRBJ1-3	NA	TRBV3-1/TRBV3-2	TGTGCCAGCAGCCAAGACGATGAACTGTACTCTGGAAACACCATATATTTT	CASSQDDELYSGNTIYF
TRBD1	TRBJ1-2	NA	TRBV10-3	TGTGCCATCAGTGAGGAAGGGGGCCTCTATGGCTACACCTTC	CAISEEGGLYGYTF
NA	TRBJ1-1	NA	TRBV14	TGTGCCAGCAGAGCGACAGAATTGGGGGAAGCTTTCTTT	CASRATELGEAFF
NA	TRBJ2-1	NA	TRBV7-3	TGTGCCAGCAGCTTATCAGGCAATGAGCAGTTCTTC	CASSLSGNEQFF
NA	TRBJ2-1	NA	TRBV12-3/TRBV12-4	TGTGCCAGCAGTTTAGGACAGTCCAATGAGCAGTTCTTC	CASSLGQSNEQFF
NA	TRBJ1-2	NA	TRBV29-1	TGCAGCGTTGCTCCGGACAGTAACTATGGCTACACCTTC	CSVAPDSNYGYTF
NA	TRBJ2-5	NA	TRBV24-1	TGTGCCACCAGTGAACCTACAGGGAGAGAGACCCAGTACTTC	CATSEPTGRETQYF
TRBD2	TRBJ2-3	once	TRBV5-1	TGCGCCAGCAGCTTGCCCAGCGGGAGTGGGATAGATACGCAGTATTTT	CASSLPSGSGIDTQYF
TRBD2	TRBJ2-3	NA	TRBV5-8	TGTGCCAGCAGCTTCAGCCGGACTAGCGGGGGCACAGATACGCAGTATTTT	CASSFSRTSGGTDTQYF
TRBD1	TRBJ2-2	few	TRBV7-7	TGTGCCAGCAGCTTGACAGGGGGCACCGGGGAGCTGTTTTTT	CASSLTGGTGELFF